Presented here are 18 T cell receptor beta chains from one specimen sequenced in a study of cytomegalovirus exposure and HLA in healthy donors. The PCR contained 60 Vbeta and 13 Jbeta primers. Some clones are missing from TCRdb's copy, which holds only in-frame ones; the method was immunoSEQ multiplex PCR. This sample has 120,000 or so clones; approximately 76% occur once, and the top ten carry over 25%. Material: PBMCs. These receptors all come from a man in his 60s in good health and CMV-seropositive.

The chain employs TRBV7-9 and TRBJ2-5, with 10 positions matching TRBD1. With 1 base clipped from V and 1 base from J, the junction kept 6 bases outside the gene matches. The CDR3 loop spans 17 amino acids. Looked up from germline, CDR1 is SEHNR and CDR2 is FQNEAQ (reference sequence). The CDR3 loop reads CASSLGLRTGGQETQYF. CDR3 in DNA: TGTGCCAGCAGCTTAGGCTTGAGGACAGGGGGCCAAGAGACCCAGTACTTC.

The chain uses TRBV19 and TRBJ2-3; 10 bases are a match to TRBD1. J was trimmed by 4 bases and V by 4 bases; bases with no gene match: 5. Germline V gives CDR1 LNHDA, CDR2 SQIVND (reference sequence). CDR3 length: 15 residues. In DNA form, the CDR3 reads TGTGCCAGTAGTACCCGGGACAGGGGAGCAGATACGCAGTATTTT. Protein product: CASSTRDRGADTQYF.

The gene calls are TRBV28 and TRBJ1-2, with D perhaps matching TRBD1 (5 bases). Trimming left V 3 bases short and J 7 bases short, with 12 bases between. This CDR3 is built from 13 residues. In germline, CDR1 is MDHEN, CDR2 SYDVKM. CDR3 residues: CASSFVGRGGYTF. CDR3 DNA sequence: TGTGCCAGCAGTTTTGTGGGGCGGGGTGGCTACACCTTC.

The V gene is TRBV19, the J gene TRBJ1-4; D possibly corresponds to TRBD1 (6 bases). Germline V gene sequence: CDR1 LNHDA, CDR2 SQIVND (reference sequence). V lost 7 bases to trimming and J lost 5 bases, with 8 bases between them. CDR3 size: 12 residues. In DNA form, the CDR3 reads TGTGCCAGTAAAGGGGGAAATGAAAAACTGTTTTTT. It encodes CASKGGNEKLFF.

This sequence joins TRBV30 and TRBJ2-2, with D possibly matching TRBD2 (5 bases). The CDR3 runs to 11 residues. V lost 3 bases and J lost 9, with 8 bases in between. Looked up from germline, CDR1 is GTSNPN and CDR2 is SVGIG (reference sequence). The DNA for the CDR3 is TGTGCCTGGAGCCCGGGAAGGGAGCTGTTTTTT. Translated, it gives CAWSPGRELFF.

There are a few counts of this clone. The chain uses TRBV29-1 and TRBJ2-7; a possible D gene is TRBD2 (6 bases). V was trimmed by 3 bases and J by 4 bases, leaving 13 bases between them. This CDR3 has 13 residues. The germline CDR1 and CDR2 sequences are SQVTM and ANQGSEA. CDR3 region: CSVDDGAGYEQYF. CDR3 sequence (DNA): TGCAGCGTTGATGACGGCGCGGGGTACGAGCAGTACTTC.

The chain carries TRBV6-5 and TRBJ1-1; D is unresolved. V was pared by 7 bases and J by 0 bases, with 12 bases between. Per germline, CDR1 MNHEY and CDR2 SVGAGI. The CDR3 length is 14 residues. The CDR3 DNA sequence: TGTGCCAGCACCGACAAGACATTGAACACTGAAGCTTTCTTT. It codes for CASTDKTLNTEAFF.

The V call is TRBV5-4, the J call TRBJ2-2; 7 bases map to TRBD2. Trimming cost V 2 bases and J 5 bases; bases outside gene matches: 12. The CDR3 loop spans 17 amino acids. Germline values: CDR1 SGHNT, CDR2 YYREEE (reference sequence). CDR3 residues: CASSFLGRGAKTGELFF. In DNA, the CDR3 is TGTGCCAGCAGCTTTCTTGGGAGGGGTGCTAAGACCGGGGAGCTGTTTTTT.

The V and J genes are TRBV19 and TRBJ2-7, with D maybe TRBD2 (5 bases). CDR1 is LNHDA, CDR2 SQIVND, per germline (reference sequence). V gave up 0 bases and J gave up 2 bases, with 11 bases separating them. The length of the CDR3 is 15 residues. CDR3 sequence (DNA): TGTGCCAGTAGTATAGAAGGACTGCTACCCTACGAGCAGTACTTC. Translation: CASSIEGLLPYEQYF.

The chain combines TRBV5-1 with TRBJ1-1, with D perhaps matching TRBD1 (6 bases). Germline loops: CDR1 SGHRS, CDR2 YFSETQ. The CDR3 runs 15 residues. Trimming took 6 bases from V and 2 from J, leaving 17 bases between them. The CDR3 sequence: CASNTGGGRNTEAFF. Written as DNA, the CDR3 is TGCGCCAGCAACACTGGGGGGGGGCGAAACACTGAAGCTTTCTTT.

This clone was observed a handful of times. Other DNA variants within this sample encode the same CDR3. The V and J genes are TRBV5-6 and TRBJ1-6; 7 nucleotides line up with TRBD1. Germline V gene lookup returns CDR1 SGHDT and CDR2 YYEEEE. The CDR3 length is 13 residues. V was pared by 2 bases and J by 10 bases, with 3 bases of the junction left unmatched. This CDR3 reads CASSFGTASPLHF. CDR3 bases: TGTGCCAGCAGCTTCGGGACAGCCTCACCCCTCCACTTT.

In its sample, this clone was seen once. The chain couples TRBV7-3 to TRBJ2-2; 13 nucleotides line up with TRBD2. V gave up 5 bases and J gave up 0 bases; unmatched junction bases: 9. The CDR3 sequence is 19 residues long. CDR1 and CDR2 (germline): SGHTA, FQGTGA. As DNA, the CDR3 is TGTGCCAGCAGCCTAGGACTAGCGGGGGCCCTCTCGAACACCGGGGAGCTGTTTTTT. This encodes CASSLGLAGALSNTGELFF.

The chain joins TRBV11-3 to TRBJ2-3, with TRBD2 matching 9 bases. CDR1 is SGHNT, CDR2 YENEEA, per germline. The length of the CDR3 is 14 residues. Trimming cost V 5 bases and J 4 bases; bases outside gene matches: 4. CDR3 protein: CASSHRTSADTQYF. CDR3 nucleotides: TGTGCCAGCAGCCACCGGACTAGCGCAGATACGCAGTATTTT.

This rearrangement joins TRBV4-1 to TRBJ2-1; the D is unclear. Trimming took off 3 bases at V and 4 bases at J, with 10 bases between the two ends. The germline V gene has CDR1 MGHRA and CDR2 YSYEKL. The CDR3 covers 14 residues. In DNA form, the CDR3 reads TGCGCCAGCAGCCAGAGCGCCGTGTACAATGAGCAGTTCTTC. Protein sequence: CASSQSAVYNEQFF.

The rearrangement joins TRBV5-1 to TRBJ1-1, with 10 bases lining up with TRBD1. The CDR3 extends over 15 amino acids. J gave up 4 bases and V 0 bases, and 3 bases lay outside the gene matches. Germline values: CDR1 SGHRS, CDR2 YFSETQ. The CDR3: CASSLGGTGVTEAFF. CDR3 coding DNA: TGCGCCAGCAGCTTGGGCGGGACAGGGGTCACTGAAGCTTTCTTT.

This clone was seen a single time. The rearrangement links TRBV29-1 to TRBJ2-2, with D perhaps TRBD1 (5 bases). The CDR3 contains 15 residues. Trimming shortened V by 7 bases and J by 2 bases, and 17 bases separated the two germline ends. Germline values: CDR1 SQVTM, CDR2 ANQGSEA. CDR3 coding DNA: TGCAGCGCCGGCGGCAGGGTGAAAAACACCGGGGAGCTGTTTTTT. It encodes CSAGGRVKNTGELFF.

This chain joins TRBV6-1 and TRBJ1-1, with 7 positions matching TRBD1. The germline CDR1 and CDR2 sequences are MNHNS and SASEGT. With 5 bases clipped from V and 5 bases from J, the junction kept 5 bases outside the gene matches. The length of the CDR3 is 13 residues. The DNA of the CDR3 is TGTGCCAGCAGTCCCGACAGGGTGACTGAAGCTTTCTTT. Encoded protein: CASSPDRVTEAFF.

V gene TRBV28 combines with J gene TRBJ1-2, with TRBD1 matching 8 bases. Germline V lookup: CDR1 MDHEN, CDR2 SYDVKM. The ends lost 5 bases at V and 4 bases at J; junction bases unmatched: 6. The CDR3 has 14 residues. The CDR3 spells CASSPSDRAYGYTF. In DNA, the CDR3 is TGTGCCAGCAGTCCTTCGGACAGGGCCTATGGCTACACCTTC.